What follows are 4 T cell receptor beta chains derived from one specimen sequenced in a study of shared clonotypes between healthy human individuals. Clones were read by immunoSEQ multiplex PCR, and TCRdb kept only the in-frame ones, dropping some. In the table there are fewer than 1 million clones, approximately 96% of which are singletons. Naive-designated CD8 cells lacked CD45RO, were positively enriched for CCR7, and omitted terminally differentiated effector memory CD45RA+ cells. Sample: naive CD8+ T cells sorted from blood. These receptors were obtained from a man aged 25-40 years in good health.

This chain joins TRBV2 and TRBJ2-7; D remains unclear. This CDR3 spans 15 amino acids. Germline V gene data show CDR1 as SNHLY and CDR2 as FYNNEI. V gave up 7 bases and J gave up 4 bases, with 20 bases separating them. CDR3 loop: CASILSRALEYEQYF. The CDR3 DNA reads as TGTGCCAGCATCCTAAGTAGGGCCCTCGAGTACGAGCAGTACTTC.

J is TRBJ1-5 and V is TRBV30; TRBD1 matches at 7 bases. Germline CDR1 is GTSNPN and CDR2 is SVGIG (reference sequence). V shed 1 base and J 4 bases; nucleotides not matched to a gene: 1. This CDR3 has 13 residues. CDR3 in DNA: TGTGCCTGGAGTGAACAGGGGAATCAGCCCCAGCATTTT. Translated: CAWSEQGNQPQHF.

With regard to this clone: The sample contains more than one DNA sequence encoding this CDR3. V and J are TRBV11-2 and TRBJ2-7; tentative D call: TRBD1 (5 bases). CDR1 SGHAT and CDR2 FQNNGV come from the germline V gene. V was clipped by 5 bases and J by 1 base, with 6 bases between them. The CDR3 spans 12 residues. The CDR3 spells CASSRGSYEQYF. The CDR3 nucleotides read TGTGCCAGCAGCAGGGGATCCTACGAGCAGTACTTC.

The rearrangement links TRBV5-1 to TRBJ1-2, with 10 bases that match TRBD1. Losses at the gene ends were 0 bases for V and 4 bases for J; bases not matched to a gene: 6. The CDR3 loop spans 16 amino acids. The germline V gene has CDR1 SGHRS and CDR2 YFSETQ. The CDR3, as DNA: TGCGCCAGCAGCTTGGGGACAGGGGGAACCTCCTATGGCTACACCTTC. Protein product: CASSLGTGGTSYGYTF.